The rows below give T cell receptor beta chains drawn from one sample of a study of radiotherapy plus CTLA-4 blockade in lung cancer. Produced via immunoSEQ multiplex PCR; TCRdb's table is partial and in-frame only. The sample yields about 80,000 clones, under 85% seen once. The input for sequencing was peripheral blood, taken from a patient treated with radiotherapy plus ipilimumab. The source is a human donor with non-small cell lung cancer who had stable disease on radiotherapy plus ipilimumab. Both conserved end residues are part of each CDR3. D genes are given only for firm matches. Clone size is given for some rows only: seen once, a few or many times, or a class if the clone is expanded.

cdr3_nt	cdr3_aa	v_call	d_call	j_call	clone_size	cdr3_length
TGTGCCAGTGAGACAACAGGGGGTAGGTCGGGTCAGCCCCAGCATTTT	CASETTGGRSGQPQHF	TRBV19	TRBD1	TRBJ1-5	.	16
TGTGCCAGCAGCCCGGACCAGAGCTCCTACGAGCAGTACTTC	CASSPDQSSYEQYF	TRBV16	.	TRBJ2-7	.	14
TGTGCCAGCTCACCAGTTCGACAGGGTAGGAACAGCGCTCAAGAGACCCAGTACTTC	CASSPVRQGRNSAQETQYF	TRBV18	TRBD1	TRBJ2-5	.	19
TGTGCCAGCAGCCCAGCAGTTGTAAGCACCGGGGAGCTGTTTTTT	CASSPAVVSTGELFF	TRBV7-6	.	TRBJ2-2	few	15
TGTGCCAGCAGTTTGGTGCAGGTGGGCGAGCAGTACTTC	CASSLVQVGEQYF	TRBV27	.	TRBJ2-7	.	13
TGTGCCAGCAGTCGCCCCCAGAGTGGCAGGTTCATTCAGTACTTC	CASSRPQSGRFIQYF	TRBV6-6	.	TRBJ2-4	.	15
TGTGCCAGCAGCCAAGTGAGGGGCTATAATTCACCCCTCCACTTT	CASSQVRGYNSPLHF	TRBV14	.	TRBJ1-6	.	15
TGTGCCAGCAAGACAGGGGCTAGCACAGATACGCAGTATTTT	CASKTGASTDTQYF	TRBV28	TRBD1	TRBJ2-3	once	14
TGCGCCAGCAGCTTGGCTAGCGGAACCACGTCGGGGGGTGAGCAGTTCTTC	CASSLASGTTSGGEQFF	TRBV5-1	TRBD2	TRBJ2-1	.	17
TGCACCAGCAGCCAAGCCGGGACTAGCGGGGGGACAGATACGCAGTATTTT	CTSSQAGTSGGTDTQYF	TRBV1	.	TRBJ2-3	.	17